The T cell receptor (beta chain) described here comes from a study of blood T cell repertoires in COVID-19. As for the study in general: The United States, Italy and Spain provided the acute and convalescent COVID-19 samples. Sample material is recorded as cDNA or gDNA derived from T cells, B-cell-depleted T cells, or PBMCs.

Original analysis: Amplified reference gene primers provided the basis for estimating nucleated cell counts. Produced via immunoSEQ multiplex PCR; TCRdb's table is partial and in-frame only. For V, J and clone size, that table is used; D and trimming come from the DNA. Of 100,000 or so clones listed, about four fifths are singletons. This sequence was found in a human donor in a cohort sampled during active COVID-19. The sequencing input was peripheral blood.

The CDR3 is CASSEVVDNEQFF. Written as DNA, the CDR3 is TGTGCCAGCAGTGAAGTTGTCGACAATGAGCAGTTCTTC. The chain recombines TRBV2 with TRBJ2-1; no clear D. Germline V gene lookup returns CDR1 SNHLY and CDR2 FYNNEI. The CDR3 runs to 13 residues. V was cut by 1 base and J by 5 bases, with 6 bases left in between.